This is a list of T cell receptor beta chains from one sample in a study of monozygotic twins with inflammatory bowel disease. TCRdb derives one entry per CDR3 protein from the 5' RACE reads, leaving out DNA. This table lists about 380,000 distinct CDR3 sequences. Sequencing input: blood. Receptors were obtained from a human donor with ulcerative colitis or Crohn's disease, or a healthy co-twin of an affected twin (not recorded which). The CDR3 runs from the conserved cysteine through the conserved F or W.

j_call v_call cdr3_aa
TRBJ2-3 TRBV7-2 CASSLGLGRGTDTQYF
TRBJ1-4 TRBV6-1 CASSERSATNEKLFF
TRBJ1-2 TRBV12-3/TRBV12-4 CASSFWDRTNYGYTF
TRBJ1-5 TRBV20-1 CSAKPGQSNQPQHF
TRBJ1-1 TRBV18 CASSPGGQDTEAFF
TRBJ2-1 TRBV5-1 CASGSGQGSYNEQFF
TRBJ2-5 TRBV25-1 CASRLGGEETQYF
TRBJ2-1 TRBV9 CASSNRVISIDEQFF
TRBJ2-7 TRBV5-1 CASSLTRDINYEQYF
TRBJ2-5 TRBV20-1 CSAGQGALETQYF
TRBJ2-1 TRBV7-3 CASSTQGLLSPINEQFF
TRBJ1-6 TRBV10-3 CAISGADRGYNSPLHF
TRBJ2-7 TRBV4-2 CASSHGTATYEQYF
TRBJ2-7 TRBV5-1 CASTPSYLGQSYEQYF
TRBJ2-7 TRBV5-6 CASSLGAGQYF
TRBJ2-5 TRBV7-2 CASSLEWGETQYF
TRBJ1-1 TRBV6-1 CASSHATWGVPREAFF